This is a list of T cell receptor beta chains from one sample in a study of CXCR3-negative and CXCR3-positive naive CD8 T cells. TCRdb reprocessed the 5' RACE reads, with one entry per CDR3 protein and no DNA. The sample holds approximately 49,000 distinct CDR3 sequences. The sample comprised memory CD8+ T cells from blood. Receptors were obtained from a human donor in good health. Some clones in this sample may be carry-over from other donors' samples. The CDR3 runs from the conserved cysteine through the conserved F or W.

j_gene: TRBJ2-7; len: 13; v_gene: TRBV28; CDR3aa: CASSALKASEQYF
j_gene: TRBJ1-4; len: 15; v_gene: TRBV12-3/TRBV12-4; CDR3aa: CASSFPSPEPGELFF
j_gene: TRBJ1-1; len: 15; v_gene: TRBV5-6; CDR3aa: CASSGGTVMNTEAFF
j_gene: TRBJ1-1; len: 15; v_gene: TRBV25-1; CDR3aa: CASSEYGGTGTEAFF
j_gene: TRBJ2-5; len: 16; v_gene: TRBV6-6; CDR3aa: CASSYYIGEPQETQYF
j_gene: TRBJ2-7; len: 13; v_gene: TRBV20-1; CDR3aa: CSAHSTSSYEQYF
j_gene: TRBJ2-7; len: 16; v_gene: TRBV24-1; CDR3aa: CATSDVKDSAGGEQYF
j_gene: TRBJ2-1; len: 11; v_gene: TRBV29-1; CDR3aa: CSHPQGNEQFF
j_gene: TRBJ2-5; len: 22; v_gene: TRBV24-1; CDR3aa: CATSDVGRRDGLAGGPRETQYF
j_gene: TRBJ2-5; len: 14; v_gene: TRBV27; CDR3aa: CASSFSGSQETQYF
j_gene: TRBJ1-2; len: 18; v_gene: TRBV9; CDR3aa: CASSPRKGQGASNYGYTF